This note documents a single T cell receptor (beta chain) sequence. This clonotype has just a few counts. There is no known antigen for this receptor. One base away there is no much larger clone; base qualities are not given. Ficoll-Paque density gradient centrifugation was the method used to isolate PBMCs. The listed sequencing device is Illumina NovaSeq 6000. cDNA libraries for TCRalpha and TCRbeta were prepared by 5'RACE using constant-segment primers, with sample barcodes and unique molecular identifiers added. Trizol reagent was used to extract RNA from every sample. Library amplification was performed in two PCR steps, and a second sample barcode and Illumina TruSeq adapters were introduced in the second step. Sequencing of libraries was performed on an Illumina NovaSeq with 2 x 150 bp paired-end reads. For the original study's pipeline: Reads were demultiplexed and collapsed into UMI-guided consensus sequences with migec v1.2.7. Using mixcr v2.1.11, UMI consensuses were aligned to TRA and TRB V and J templates and then assembled into clonotypes. Expanded or contracted clonotypes were those called significant by both edgeR and NoisET, with noise models trained on biological replicates. For edgeR calls, a false discovery rate-adjusted p below 0.01 and a log2 fold-change threshold of 1 were applied. As an exploratory analysis of dynamics, max-normalized trajectories of the 1000 most abundant clonotypes were examined with PCA combined with hierarchical clustering. Separately sequenced CD4+ and CD8+ repertoires were used to assign the CD4 or CD8 phenotype of responding clones. The public sequencing data were trimmed at Q25 with fastp and processed into clonotypes with MiXCR by TCRdb, which kept only in-frame beta chains. Merged by CDR3 protein, the rows form single entries marked with the most common genes and DNA. None of the V and J calls come from the authors' own analysis; TCRdb made them. Recorded for this sample are about 390,000 distinct CDR3 sequences; roughly 15% of them occurred a single time. The biggest ten clones account for roughly 21% of the sample.

The data stem from a study of T-cell memory formation after mild COVID-19 (dated by TCRdb to about 2021). In terms of the full investigation: Most TCR sequence clusters were specific to one of the two donors. Two young, previously healthy adult volunteers made up the cohort, one male and one female. In two donors, T-cell clones that expanded and contracted after mild COVID-19 were tracked by sequencing TCRalpha and TCRbeta repertoires over time.

Study-wide conclusions, independent of this receptor: SARS-CoV-2 specificity of the second-wave clones peaking on day 37 was not confirmed. The detection of some responding clones in pre-infection memory suggests that pre-existing cross-reactive memory T cells joined the SARS-CoV-2 response. Clones that contracted from day 15 to 85 showed balanced CD4/CD8 phenotypes, whereas a second wave of clones that expanded from day 15 to 37 leaned towards CD4+. The study covered only two mild cases, and larger cohorts including severe cases with pre-infection samples were considered necessary. Contracting CD4+ clones were located mainly in the CM and EM memory subsets, whereas CD8+ clones were found to be enriched in EMRA.

This clonotype originated in a man in his late teens or twenties who had mild COVID-19 (a few samples of this study predate the infection). The sample titles of this study are shuffled in the database, so cell type and time point are left out; the donor was told from shared clones. The sequenced material came from PBMCs or a T cell subset sorted from them (not recorded which).

The DNA sequence is TGTGCCAGCAGCCCGATTAACTCAGGGCCCCAGTACTTC. It translates to CASSPINSGPQYF. Recombination linked TRBV7-6 to TRBJ2-5; the best D guess is TRBD1, with 5 bases matching. CDR1 and CDR2 (SGHVS, FNYEAQ) derive from the germline V gene. Counted from cysteine to phenylalanine, this CDR3 has 13 amino acids. The only DNA kept is the CDR3, 39 bases in frame from the first base. V gives up 5 bases and J gives up 9 bases, and the segment between their germline ends measures 16 bases.